This entry concerns a single T cell receptor beta chain. This sample was included in a study of CD8 T cells in Susac syndrome. Random hexamers served to reverse transcribe roughly 0.45 to 1 ug RNA. TCRdb re-analysed the immunoSEQ multiplex PCR reads in MiXCR, keeping a single row per CDR3 protein. The table has about 210,000 distinct CDR3 sequences, about 95% seen once. The CDR3 totals 13 residues. Germline loops: CDR1 LGHNT, CDR2 FRNRAP. Between the trimmed V and J ends, which lost 5 bases and 1 base, there was a span of 8 bases. The receptor comes from a human donor with Susac syndrome. The sequencing input was CD4+ T cells from PBMCs. The chain links TRBV12-5 to TRBJ1-1; D perhaps matches TRBD1 (5 bases). CDR3 nucleotide sequence: TGTGCTAGTGGTGGCGGGGGGAACACTGAAGCTTTCTTT. Protein sequence: CASGGGGNTEAFF.